This T cell receptor (beta chain) comes out of a study of molecular identifiers for immune sequencing clone quantification. This clonotype was picked up many times. CDR1 and CDR2 (germline): SGHTS, YDEGEE. This CDR3 region has 14 residues. After removal of 0 bases from V and 6 bases from J, the junction contained 6 bases not matched to a gene. From the PCR reads, TCRdb called clonotypes with MiXCR, one entry per CDR3 protein. The table records 38,000 or so distinct CDR3 sequences, around 18% of them present only once. This sequence originates from a human donor in good health. Some libraries in this study had Jurkat cell RNA spiked in. The chain links TRBV5-8 to TRBJ2-7, with 7 bases fitting TRBD2. The sequencing sample was made of naive CD8+ T cells from blood, with Jurkat cell RNA spiked in. Stated subset: FACS-sorted CD8+CD4-CCR7+CD45RA+ naive T cells. Written as DNA, the CDR3 is TGTGCCAGCAGCTTGGAGACTAGCTATCGCGAGCAGTACTTC. Its protein product is CASSLETSYREQYF. The full variable domain, completed using reference TRBV5-8 and TRBJ2-7, is EAGVTQSPTHLIKTRGQQATLRCSPISGHTSVYWYQQALGLGLQFLLWYDEGEERNRGNFPPRFSGRQFPNYSSELNVNALELEDSALYLCASSLETSYREQYFGPGTRLTVT.